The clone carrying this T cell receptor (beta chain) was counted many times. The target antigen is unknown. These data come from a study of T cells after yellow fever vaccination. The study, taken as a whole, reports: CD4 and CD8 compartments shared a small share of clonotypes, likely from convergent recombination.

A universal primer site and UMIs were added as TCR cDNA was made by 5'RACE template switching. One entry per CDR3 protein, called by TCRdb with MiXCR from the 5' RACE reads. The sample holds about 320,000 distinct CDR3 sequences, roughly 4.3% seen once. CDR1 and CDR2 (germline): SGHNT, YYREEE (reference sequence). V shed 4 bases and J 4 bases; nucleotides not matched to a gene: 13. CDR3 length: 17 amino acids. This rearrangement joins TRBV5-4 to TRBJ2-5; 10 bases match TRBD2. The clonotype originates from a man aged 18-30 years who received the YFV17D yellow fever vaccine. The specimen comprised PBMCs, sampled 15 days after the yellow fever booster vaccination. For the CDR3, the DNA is TGTGCCAGCAGCGCGGATGGACTAGCGGTTTCAGGAGAGACCCAGTACTTC. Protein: CASSADGLAVSGETQYF.